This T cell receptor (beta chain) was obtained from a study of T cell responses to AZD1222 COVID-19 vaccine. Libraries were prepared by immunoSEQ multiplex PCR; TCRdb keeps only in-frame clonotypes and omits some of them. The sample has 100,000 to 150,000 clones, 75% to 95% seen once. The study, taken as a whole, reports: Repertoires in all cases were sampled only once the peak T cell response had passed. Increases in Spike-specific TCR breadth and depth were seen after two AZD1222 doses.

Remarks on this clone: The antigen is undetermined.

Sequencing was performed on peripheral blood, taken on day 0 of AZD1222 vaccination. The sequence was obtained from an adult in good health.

CDR3 in DNA: TGCAGCGTTCTCACCCCAAATCAGCCCCAGCATTTT. Protein product: CSVLTPNQPQHF. This rearrangement joins TRBV29-1 to TRBJ1-5; D is uncertain. Germline loops: CDR1 SQVTM, CDR2 ANQGSEA. Trimming removed 5 bases from V and 4 bases from J, with 9 bases in between. This CDR3 comprises 12 residues. Using reference TRBV29-1 and TRBJ1-5 for the parts outside the CDR3, the full variable domain is SAVISQKPSRDICQRGTSLTIQCQVDSQVTMMFWYRQQPGQSLTLIATANQGSEATYESGFVIDKFPISRPNLTFSTLTVSNMSPEDSSIYLCSVLTPNQPQHFGDGTRLSIL.